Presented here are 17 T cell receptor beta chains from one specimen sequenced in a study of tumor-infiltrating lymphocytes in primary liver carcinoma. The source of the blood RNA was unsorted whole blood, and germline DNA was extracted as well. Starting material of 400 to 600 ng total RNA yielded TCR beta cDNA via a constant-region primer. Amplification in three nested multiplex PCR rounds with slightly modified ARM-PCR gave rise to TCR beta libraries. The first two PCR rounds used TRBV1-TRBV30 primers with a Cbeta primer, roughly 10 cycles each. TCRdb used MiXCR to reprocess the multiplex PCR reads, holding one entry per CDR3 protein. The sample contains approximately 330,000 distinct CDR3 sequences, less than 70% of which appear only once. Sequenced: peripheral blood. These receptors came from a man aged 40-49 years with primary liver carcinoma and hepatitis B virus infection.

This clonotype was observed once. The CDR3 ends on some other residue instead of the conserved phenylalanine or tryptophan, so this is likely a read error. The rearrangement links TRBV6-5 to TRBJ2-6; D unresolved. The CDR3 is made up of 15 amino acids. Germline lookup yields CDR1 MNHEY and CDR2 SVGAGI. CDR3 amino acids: CVSSTAASGANVLTL. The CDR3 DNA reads TGTGTCAGCAGTACGGCGGCCTCTGGGGCCAACGTCCTGACTTTA.

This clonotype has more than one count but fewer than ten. The CDR3 sequence: CALRGRGNQPQHF. In DNA, the CDR3 is TGTGCCTTGCGGGGTAGGGGCAATCAGCCCCAGCATTTT. The chain recombines TRBV6-2 or TRBV6-3 with TRBJ1-5; D unclear. Deletions cut 11 bases from V and 2 bases from J, with 13 bases between. CDR1 and CDR2 (germline): MNHEY, SVGEGT. This CDR3 has 13 residues.

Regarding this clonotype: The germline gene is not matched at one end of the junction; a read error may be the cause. In DNA, the CDR3 is TGTGCCGGCAGTCCCAGGGAAGGCGAATCCTACAATGAGCAGTTCTTC. Encoded protein: CAGSPREGESYNEQFF. V gene TRBV11-2 combines with J gene TRBJ2-1; D is possibly TRBD1 (5 bases). The germline V gene has CDR1 SGHAT and CDR2 FQNNGV. This CDR3 comprises 16 residues.

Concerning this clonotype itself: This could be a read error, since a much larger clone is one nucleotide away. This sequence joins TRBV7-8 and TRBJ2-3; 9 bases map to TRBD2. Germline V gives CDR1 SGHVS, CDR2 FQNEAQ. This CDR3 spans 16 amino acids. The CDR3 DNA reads TGTGCCAGCAGCTTAGAACGTAGCGGGGGCACAGATATGCAGTATTTT. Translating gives CASSLERSGGTDMQYF.

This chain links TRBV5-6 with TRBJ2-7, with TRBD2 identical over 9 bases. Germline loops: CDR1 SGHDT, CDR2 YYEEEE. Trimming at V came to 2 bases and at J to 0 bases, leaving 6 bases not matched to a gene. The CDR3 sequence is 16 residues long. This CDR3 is CASSFPSGRSSYEQYF. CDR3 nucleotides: TGTGCCAGCAGCTTCCCCAGCGGGAGGTCCTCCTACGAGCAGTACTTC.

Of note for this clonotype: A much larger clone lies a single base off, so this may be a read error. The CDR3: CASSERVATEQYF. Written as DNA, the CDR3 is TGTGCCAGCAGTGAAAGGGTTGCTACTGAGCAGTACTTC. The chain combines TRBV6-1 with TRBJ2-7; D uncertain. The CDR3 extends over 13 amino acids. Germline V CDR1 and CDR2: MNHNS, SASEGT. The V and J ends lost 2 bases and 7 bases respectively, with 12 bases between them.

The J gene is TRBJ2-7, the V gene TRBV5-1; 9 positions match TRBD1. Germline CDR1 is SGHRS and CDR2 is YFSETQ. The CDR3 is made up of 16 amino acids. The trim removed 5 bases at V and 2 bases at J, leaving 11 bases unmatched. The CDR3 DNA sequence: TGCGCCAGCAGTTCCTCCCGGGACAGGGCCCCCTACGAGCAGTACTTC. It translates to CASSSSRDRAPYEQYF.

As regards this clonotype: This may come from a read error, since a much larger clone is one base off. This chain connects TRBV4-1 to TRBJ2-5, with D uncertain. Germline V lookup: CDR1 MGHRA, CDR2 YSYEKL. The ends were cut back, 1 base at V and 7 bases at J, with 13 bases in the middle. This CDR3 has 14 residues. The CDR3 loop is CASSQGSPAGTQYF. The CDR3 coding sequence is TGCGCCAGCAGCCAAGGGTCCCCGGCCGGGACCCAGTACTTC.

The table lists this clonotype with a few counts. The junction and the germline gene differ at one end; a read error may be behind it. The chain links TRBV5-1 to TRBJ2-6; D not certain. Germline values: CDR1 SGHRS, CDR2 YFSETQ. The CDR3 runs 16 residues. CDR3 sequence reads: CASSPSTFSGANVLTF. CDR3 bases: TGTGCCAGCAGCCCCAGCACCTTCTCTGGGGCCAACGTCCTGACTTTC. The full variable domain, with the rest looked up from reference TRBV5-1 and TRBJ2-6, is KAGVTQTPRYLIKTRGQQVTLSCSPISGHRSVSWYQQTPGQGLQFLFEYFSETQRNKGNFPGRFSGRQFSNSRSEMNVSTLELGDSALYLCASSPSTFSGANVLTFGAGSRLTVL.

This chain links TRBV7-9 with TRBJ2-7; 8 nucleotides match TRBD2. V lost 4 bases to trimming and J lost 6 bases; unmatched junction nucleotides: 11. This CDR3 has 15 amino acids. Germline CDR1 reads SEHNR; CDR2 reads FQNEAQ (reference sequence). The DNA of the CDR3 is TGTGCCAGCAGCTCCCCGGGAAAGCGGGAGTTCGAGCAGTACTTC. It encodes CASSSPGKREFEQYF.

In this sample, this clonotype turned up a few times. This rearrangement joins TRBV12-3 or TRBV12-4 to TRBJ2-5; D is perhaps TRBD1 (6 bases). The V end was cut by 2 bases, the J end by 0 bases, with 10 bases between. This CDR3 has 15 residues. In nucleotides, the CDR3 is TGTGCCAGCAGTTTAAATCAGGGGTACCAAGAGACCCAGTACTTC. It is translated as CASSLNQGYQETQYF.

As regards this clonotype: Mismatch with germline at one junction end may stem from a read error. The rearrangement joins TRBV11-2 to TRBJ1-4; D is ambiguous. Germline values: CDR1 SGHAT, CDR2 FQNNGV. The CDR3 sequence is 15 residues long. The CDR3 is CVSSLVRGRNEKLFF. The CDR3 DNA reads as TGTGTCAGCAGCTTAGTCAGAGGGCGAAATGAAAAACTGTTTTTT.

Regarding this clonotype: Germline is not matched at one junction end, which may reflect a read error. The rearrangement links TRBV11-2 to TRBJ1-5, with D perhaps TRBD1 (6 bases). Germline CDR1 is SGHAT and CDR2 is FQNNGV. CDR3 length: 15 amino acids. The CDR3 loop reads CTSSLEGVSNQPQHF. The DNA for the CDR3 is TGTACCAGCAGCTTAGAGGGGGTTAGCAATCAGCCCCAGCATTTT.

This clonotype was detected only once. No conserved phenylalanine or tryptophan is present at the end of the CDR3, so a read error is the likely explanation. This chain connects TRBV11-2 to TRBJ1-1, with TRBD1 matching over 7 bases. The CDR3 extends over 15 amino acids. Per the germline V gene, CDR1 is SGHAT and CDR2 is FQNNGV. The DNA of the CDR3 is TGTGACAGCAGCTCCCGGACAGGATTGAACACTGAAGCTTTCTCT. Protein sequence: CDSSSRTGLNTEAFS.

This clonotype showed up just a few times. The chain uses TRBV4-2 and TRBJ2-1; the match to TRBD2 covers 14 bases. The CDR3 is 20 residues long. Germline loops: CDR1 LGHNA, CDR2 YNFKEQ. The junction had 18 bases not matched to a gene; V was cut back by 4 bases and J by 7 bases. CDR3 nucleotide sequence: TGTGCCAGCAGCCGCACGACTAGCGGGAGGGGAATAGAGGAGTTAAATGAGCAGTTCTTC. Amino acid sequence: CASSRTTSGRGIEELNEQFF.

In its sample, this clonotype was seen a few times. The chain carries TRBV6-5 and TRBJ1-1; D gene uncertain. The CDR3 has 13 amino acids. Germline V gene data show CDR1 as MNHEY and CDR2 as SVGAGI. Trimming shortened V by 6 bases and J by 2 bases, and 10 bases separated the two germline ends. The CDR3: CASRPTINTEAFF. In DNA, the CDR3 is TGTGCCAGCAGACCGACCATTAACACTGAAGCTTTCTTT.

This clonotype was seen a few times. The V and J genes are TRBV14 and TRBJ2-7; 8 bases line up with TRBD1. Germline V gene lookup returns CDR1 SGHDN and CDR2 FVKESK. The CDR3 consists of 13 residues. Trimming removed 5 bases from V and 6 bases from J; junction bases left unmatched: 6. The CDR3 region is CASSGGRGLEQYF. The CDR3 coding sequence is TGTGCCAGCAGCGGGGGCAGGGGGCTCGAGCAGTACTTC.